A selection of T cell receptor beta chains follows, all from one sample in a study of human T cells and chemical hapten exposure. Using its own MiXCR run on the RACE reads, TCRdb lists one record per CDR3 protein. Of some 110,000 distinct CDR3 sequences in the sample, approximately 12% were seen once. This specimen was whole blood, taken in connection with sensitization to the hapten diphenylcyclopropenone (DPC). The receptors originated from a woman aged 50 to 65 with alopecia areata. Some clones in this sample may be carry-over from other donors' samples. The CDR3 runs from the conserved cysteine through the conserved F or W. Fields, in order: clone size, V gene, D gene, CDR3 length, J gene, CDR3 protein, CDR3 DNA. The D gene is left open where the match is weak. Clone size is not always given. Where it is, it says once, few, many or a class for expanded clones.

-	TRBV15	-	13	TRBJ2-5	CATGDRRSATQYF	TGTGCCACCGGGGACCGGAGGAGCGCGACCCAGTACTTC
-	TRBV6-6	TRBD1	15	TRBJ1-1	CASSYYSTGGNEAFF	TGTGCCAGCAGTTACTATTCGACAGGGGGCAATGAAGCTTTCTTT
many	TRBV18	-	14	TRBJ1-1	CASSPLAMNTEAFF	TGTGCCAGCTCACCGCTGGCGATGAACACTGAAGCTTTCTTT
-	TRBV5-1	TRBD1	16	TRBJ2-3	CASSLGTGSFTDTQYF	TGCGCCAGCAGCTTGGGGACAGGGTCGTTCACAGATACGCAGTATTTT
few	TRBV27	-	16	TRBJ1-5	CASLLGSPGRIRPQHF	TGTGCCAGCCTATTAGGGTCACCAGGGCGAATACGGCCCCAGCATTTT
few	TRBV10-1	-	14	TRBJ2-6	CASSSGYGANVLTF	TGCGCCAGCAGTTCAGGGTACGGGGCCAACGTCCTGACTTTC
few	TRBV7-2	-	14	TRBJ1-2	CASSLDGVTYGYTF	TGTGCCAGCAGCTTAGACGGGGTCACCTATGGCTACACCTTC
many	TRBV20-1	TRBD1	13	TRBJ2-3	CSAPGTGADTQYF	TGCAGTGCTCCCGGGACAGGGGCAGATACGCAGTATTTT
few	TRBV12-3/TRBV12-4	-	15	TRBJ1-2	CASSRTNREPGGYTF	TGTGCCAGCAGCCGTACCAACCGGGAGCCCGGGGGCTACACCTTC
few	TRBV6-1	-	16	TRBJ2-7	CASSEATVVPTYEQYF	TGTGCCAGCAGTGAAGCGACGGTAGTCCCGACCTACGAGCAGTACTTC
-	TRBV10-2	TRBD2	14	TRBJ2-7	CASSDLAGGYEQYF	TGCGCCAGCAGTGATCTAGCGGGGGGCTACGAGCAGTACTTC
many	TRBV7-2	-	12	TRBJ2-1	CASSLLYNEQFF	TGTGCCAGCAGCTTATTGTACAATGAGCAGTTCTTC
-	TRBV6-5	-	14	TRBJ2-7	CASSAWAGSYEQYF	TGTGCCAGCAGTGCCTGGGCAGGGAGCTACGAGCAGTACTTC
many	TRBV29-1	-	13	TRBJ2-1	CSVKVVSYNEQFF	TGCAGCGTGAAAGTGGTCTCCTACAATGAGCAGTTCTTC
many	TRBV14	-	12	TRBJ2-1	CASSHPGNEQFF	TGTGCCAGCAGCCATCCGGGGAATGAGCAGTTCTTC